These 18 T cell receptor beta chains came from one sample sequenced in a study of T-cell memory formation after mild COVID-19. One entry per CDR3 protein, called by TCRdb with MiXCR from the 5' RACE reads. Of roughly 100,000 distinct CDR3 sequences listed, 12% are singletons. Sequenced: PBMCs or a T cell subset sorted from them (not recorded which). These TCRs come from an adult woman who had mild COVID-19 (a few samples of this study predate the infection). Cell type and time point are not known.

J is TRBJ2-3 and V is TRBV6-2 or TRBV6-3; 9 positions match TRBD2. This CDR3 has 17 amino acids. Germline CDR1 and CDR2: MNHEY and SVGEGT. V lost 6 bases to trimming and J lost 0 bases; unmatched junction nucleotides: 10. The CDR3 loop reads CASRSLRTSVSTDTQYF. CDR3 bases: TGTGCCAGCAGGTCTCTTCGGACTAGCGTTAGCACAGATACGCAGTATTTT.

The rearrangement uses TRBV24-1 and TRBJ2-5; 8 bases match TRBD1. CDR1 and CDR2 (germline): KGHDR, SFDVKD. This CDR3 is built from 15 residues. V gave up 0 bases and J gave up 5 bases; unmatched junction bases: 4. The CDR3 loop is CATSDLGTGGETQYF. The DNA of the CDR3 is TGTGCCACCAGTGATTTGGGGACAGGCGGGGAGACCCAGTACTTC.

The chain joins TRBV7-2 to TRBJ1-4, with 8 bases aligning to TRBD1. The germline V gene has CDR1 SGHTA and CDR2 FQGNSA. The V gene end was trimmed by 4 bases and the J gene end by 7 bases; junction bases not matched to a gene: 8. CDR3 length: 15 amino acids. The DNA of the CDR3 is TGTGCCAGCAGCTCCTGGACAGGGAGAAGTGAAAAACTGTTTTTT. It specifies CASSSWTGRSEKLFF.

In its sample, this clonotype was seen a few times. CDR3 nucleotide sequence: TGTGCCAGCAGCTTCCTTGGGGATCGAGCTTTCTTT. Its protein is CASSFLGDRAFF. V usage is TRBV5-6 and J usage is TRBJ1-1, with no clear D. V lost 2 bases to trimming and J lost 10 bases, with 12 bases between them. The V gene's germline CDR1 is SGHDT and CDR2 YYEEEE. The CDR3 length is 12 residues.

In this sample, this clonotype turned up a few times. CDR3 residues: CSASFRTDTQYF. The CDR3 DNA is TGCAGTGCTAGTTTCAGGACAGATACGCAGTATTTT. The genes are TRBV20-1 and TRBJ2-3; no clear D gene. Trimming stripped 3 bases from V and 3 bases from J, with 7 bases between. Per germline, CDR1 DFQATT and CDR2 SNEGSKA (reference sequence). The CDR3 extends over 12 amino acids.

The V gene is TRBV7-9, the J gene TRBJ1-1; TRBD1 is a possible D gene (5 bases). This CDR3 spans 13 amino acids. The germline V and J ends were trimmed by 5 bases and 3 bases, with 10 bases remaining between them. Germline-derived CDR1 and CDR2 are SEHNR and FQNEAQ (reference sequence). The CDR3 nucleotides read TGTGCCAGCAGCCGGGACCTCGACACTGAAGCTTTCTTT. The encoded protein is CASSRDLDTEAFF.

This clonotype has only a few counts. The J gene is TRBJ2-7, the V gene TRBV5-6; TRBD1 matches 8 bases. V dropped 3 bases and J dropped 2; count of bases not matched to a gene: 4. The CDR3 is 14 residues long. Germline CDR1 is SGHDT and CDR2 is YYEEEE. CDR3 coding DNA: TGTGCCAGCAGCTCGCAGGGGGCTGCCTACGAGCAGTACTTC. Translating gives CASSSQGAAYEQYF.

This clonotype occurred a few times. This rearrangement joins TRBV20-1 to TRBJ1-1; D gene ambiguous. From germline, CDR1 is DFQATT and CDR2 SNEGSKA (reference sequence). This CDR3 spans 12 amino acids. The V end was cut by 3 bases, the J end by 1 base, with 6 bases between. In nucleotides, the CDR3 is TGCAGTGCTAGTTCGTCGAACACTGAAGCTTTCTTT. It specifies CSASSSNTEAFF.

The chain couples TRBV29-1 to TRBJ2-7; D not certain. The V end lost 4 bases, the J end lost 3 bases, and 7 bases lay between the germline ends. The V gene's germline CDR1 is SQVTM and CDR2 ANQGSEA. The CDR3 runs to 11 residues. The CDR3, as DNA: TGCAGCGTTGTTAGTGGCTACGAGCAGTACTTC. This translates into CSVVSGYEQYF.

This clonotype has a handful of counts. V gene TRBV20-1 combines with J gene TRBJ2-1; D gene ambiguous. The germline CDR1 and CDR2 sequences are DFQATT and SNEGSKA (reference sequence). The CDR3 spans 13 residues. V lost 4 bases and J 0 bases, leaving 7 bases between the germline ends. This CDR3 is CSAKMASYNEQFF. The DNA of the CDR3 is TGCAGTGCTAAGATGGCCTCCTACAATGAGCAGTTCTTC.

In DNA, the CDR3 is TGCGCCAGCAGCTTGGCCCTAGCGGGAGGTCTTGAGCAGTTCTTC. Translating gives CASSLALAGGLEQFF. The chain has TRBV5-1 and TRBJ2-1; 11 bases map to TRBD2. Germline loops: CDR1 SGHRS, CDR2 YFSETQ. J lost 9 bases, V lost 0 bases, and 5 bases had no gene match. CDR3 size: 15 residues.

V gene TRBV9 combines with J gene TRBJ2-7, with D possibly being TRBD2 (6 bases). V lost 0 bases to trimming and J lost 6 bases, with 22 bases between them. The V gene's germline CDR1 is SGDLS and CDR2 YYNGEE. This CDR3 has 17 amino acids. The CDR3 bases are TGTGCCAGCAGCGTAGGGGACTCCCCTTTTGGATCAGTCGAGCAGTACTTC. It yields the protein CASSVGDSPFGSVEQYF.

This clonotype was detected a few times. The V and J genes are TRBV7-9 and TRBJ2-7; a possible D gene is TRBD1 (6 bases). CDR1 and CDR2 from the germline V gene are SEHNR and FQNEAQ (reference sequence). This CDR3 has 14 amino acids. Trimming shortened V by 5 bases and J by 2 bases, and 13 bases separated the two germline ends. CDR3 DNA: TGTGCCAGCAGCCCTACAGGGCTACCCTACGAGCAGTACTTC. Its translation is CASSPTGLPYEQYF.

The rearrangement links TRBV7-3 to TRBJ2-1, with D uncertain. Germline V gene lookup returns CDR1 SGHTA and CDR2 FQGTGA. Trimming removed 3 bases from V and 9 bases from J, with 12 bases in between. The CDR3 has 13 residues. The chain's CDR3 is CASSFGATTEQFF. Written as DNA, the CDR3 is TGTGCCAGCAGCTTCGGCGCCACTACTGAGCAGTTCTTC.

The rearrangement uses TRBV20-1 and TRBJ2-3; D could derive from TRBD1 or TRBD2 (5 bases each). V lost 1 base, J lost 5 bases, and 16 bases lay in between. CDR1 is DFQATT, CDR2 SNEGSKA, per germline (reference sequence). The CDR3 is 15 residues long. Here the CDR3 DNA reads TGCAGTGCTAGAGGAGGGGCCGGCGAGGGAGATACGCAGTATTTT. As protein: CSARGGAGEGDTQYF.

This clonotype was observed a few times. Here the CDR3 reads CASSLPPFGPGLGRGNTEAFF. DNA of the CDR3: TGTGCCAGCAGCCTCCCCCCCTTCGGCCCGGGACTGGGGAGAGGGAACACTGAAGCTTTCTTT. This rearrangement joins TRBV6-2 or TRBV6-3 to TRBJ1-1, with D possibly TRBD1 on 5 matching bases. Germline V gene sequence: CDR1 MNHEY, CDR2 SVGEGT. V lost 6 bases to trimming and J lost 1 base, with 33 bases between them. CDR3 length: 21 amino acids.

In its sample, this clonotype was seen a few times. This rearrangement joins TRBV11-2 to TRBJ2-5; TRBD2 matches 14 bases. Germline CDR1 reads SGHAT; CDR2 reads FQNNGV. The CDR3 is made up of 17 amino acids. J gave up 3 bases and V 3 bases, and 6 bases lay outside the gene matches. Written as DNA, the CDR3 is TGTGCCAGCAGCTTGGGGACTAGCGGGGGACTGGAAGAGACCCAGTACTTC. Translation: CASSLGTSGGLEETQYF.

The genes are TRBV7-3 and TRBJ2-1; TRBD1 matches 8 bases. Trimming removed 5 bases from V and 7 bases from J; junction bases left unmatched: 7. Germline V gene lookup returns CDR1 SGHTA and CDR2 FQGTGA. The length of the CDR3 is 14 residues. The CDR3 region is CASSPRTGRNEQFF. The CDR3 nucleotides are TGTGCCAGCAGCCCGAGGACAGGGAGGAATGAGCAGTTCTTC.